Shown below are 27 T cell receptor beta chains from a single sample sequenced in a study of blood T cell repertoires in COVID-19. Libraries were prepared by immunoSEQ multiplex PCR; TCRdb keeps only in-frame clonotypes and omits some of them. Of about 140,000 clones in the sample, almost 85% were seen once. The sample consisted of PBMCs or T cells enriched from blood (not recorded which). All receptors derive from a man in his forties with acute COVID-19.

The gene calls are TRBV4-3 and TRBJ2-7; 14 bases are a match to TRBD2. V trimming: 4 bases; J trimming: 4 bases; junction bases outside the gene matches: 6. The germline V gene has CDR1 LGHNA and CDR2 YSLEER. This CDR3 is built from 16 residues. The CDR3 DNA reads TGCGCCAGCAGCCCGGGACTAGCGGGAGTCAGGTACGAGCAGTACTTC. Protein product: CASSPGLAGVRYEQYF.

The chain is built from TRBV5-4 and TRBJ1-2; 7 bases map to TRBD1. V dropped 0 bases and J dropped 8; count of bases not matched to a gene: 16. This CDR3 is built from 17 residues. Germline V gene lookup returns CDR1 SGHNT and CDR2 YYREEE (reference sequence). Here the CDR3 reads CASSLGGRGRGLRGYTF. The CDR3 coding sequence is TGTGCCAGCAGCTTGGGCGGCAGGGGGAGAGGTTTGAGGGGCTACACCTTC.

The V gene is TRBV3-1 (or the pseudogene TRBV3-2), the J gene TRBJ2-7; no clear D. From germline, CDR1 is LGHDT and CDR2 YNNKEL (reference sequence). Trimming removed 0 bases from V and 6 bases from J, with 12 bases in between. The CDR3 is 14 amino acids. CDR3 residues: CASSQDRRSPEQYF. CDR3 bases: TGTGCCAGCAGCCAAGATCGGAGATCCCCCGAGCAGTACTTC.

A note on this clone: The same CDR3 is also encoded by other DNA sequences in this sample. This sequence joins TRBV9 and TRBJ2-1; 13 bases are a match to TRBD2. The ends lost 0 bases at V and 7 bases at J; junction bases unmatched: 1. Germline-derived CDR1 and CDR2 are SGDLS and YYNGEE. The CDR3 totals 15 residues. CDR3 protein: CASSVATSGRNEQFF. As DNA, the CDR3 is TGTGCCAGCAGCGTAGCGACTAGCGGGAGGAATGAGCAGTTCTTC.

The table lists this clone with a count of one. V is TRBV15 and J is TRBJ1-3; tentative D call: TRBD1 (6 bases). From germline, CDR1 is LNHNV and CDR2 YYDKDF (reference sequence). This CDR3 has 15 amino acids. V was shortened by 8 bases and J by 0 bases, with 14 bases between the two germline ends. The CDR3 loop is CATSEGDHSGNTIYF. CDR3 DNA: TGTGCCACCTCCGAGGGGGATCACTCTGGAAACACCATATATTTT.

The DNA of the CDR3 is TGTGCCAGCAGCTGGCCTGGGGGGTCGTCTGGAAACACCATATATTTT. Translating it yields CASSWPGGSSGNTIYF. The chain has TRBV11-3 and TRBJ1-3; the D gene is possibly TRBD1 (5 bases). The CDR3 is 16 amino acids. Trimming left V 4 bases short and J 1 base short, with 14 bases between. Germline lookup yields CDR1 SGHNT and CDR2 YENEEA.

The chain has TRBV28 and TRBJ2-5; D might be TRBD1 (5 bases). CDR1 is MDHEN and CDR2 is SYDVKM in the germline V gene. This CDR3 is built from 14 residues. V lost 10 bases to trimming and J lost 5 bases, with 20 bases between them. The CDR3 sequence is CATRISLGVETQYF. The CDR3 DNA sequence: TGTGCCACCCGGATCTCCTTAGGGGTGGAGACCCAGTACTTC.

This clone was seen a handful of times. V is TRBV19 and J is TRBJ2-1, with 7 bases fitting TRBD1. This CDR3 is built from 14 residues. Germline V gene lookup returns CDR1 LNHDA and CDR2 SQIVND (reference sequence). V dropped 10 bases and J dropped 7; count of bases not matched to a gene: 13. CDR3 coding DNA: TGTGCCACACGACCGGGACAGCGTGTTAATGAGCAGTTCTTC. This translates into CATRPGQRVNEQFF.

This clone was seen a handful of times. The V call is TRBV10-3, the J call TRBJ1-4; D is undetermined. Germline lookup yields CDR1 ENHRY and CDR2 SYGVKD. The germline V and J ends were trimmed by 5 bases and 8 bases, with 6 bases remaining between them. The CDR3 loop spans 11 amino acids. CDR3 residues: CAISPGEKLFF. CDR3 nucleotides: TGTGCCATCAGTCCGGGGGAAAAACTGTTTTTT.

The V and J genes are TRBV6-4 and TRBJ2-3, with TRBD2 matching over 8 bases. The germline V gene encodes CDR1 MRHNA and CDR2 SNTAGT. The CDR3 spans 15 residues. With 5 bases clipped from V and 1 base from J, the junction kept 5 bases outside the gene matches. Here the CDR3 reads CASSQAGDGTDTQYF. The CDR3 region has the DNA TGTGCCAGCAGTCAAGCGGGGGACGGCACAGATACGCAGTATTTT.

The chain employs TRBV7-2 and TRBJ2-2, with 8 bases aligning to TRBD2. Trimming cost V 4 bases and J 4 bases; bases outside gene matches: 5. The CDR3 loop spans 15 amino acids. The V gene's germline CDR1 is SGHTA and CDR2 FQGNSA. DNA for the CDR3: TGTGCCAGCAGCTCCCGGACTAGCCCCACCGGGGAGCTGTTTTTT. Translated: CASSSRTSPTGELFF.

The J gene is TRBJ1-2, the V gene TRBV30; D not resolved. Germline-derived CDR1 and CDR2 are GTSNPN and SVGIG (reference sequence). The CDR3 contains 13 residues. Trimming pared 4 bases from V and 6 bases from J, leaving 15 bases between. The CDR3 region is CAWIGGWADGYTF. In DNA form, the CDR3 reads TGTGCCTGGATTGGAGGGTGGGCGGATGGCTACACCTTC.

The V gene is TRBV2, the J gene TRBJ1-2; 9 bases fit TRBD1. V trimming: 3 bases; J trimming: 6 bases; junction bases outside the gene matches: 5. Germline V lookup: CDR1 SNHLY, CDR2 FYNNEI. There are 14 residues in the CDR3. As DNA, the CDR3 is TGTGCCAGCAGTGAGAGGACAGGGGAACATGGCTACACCTTC. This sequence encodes CASSERTGEHGYTF.

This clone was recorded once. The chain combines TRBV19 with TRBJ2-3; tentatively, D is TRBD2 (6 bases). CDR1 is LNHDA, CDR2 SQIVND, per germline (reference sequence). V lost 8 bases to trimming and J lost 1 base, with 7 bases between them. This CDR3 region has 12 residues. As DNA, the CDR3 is TGTGCCAGTGGGAGGCGCACAGATACGCAGTATTTT. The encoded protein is CASGRRTDTQYF.

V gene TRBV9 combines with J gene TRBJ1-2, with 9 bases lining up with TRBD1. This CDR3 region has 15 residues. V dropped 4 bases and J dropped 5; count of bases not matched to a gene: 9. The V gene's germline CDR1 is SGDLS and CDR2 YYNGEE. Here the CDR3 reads CASSYSTGGSYGYTF. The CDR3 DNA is TGTGCCAGCAGCTATTCGACAGGGGGAAGTTATGGCTACACCTTC.

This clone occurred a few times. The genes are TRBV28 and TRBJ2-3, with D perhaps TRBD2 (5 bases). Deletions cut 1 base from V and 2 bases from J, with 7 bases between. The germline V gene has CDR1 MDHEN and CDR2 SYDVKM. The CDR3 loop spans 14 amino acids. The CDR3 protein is CASSLSGNTDTQYF. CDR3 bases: TGTGCCAGCAGTTTATCGGGAAACACAGATACGCAGTATTTT.

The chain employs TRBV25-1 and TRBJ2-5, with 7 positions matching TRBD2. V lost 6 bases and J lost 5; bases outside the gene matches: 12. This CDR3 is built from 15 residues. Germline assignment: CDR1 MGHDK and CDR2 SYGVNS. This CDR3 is CASSDVGGDRETQYF. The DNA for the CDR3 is TGTGCCAGCAGCGACGTGGGGGGGGATCGGGAGACCCAGTACTTC.

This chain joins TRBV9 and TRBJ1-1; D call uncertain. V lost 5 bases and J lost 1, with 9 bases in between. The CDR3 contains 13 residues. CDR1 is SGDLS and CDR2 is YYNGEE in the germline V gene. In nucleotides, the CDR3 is TGTGCCAGCAGTATCAGAGGGAACACTGAAGCTTTCTTT. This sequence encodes CASSIRGNTEAFF.

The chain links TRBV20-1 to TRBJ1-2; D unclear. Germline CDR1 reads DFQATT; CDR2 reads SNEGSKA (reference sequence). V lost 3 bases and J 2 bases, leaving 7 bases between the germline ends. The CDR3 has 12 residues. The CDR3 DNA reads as TGCAGTGCTAGTAGGCGGAACTATGGCTACACCTTC. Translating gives CSASRRNYGYTF.

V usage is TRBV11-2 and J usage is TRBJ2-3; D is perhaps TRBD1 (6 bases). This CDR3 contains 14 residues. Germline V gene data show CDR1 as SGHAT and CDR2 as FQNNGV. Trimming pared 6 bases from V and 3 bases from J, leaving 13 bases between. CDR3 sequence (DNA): TGTGCCAGCAGACTGGGCAGGGGTACAGATACGCAGTATTTT. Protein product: CASRLGRGTDTQYF.

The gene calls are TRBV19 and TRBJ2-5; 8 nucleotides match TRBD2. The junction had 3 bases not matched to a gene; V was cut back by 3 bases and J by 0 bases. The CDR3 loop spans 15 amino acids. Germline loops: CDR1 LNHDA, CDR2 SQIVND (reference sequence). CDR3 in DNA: TGTGCCAGTAGTATGATAGCGGGGTACCAAGAGACCCAGTACTTC. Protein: CASSMIAGYQETQYF.

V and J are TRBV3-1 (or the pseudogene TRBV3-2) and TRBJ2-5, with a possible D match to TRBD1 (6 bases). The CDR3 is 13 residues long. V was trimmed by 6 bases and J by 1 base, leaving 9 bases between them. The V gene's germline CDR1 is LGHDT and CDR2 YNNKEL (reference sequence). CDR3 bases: TGTGCCAGCAGTCGGACAGTCCAAGAGACCCAGTACTTC. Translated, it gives CASSRTVQETQYF.

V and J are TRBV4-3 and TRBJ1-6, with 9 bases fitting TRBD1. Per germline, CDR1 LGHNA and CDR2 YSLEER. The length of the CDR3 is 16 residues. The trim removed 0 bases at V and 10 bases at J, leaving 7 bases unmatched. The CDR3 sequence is CASSQDPGQGRSPLHF. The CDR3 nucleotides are TGCGCCAGCAGCCAAGATCCCGGACAGGGGCGGTCACCCCTCCACTTT.

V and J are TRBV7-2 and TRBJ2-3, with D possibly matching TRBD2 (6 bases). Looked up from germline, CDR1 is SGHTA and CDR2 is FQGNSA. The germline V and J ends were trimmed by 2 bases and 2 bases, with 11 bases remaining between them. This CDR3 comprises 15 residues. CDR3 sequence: CASSLTWEATDTQYF. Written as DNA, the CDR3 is TGTGCCAGCAGCTTAACATGGGAGGCCACAGATACGCAGTATTTT.

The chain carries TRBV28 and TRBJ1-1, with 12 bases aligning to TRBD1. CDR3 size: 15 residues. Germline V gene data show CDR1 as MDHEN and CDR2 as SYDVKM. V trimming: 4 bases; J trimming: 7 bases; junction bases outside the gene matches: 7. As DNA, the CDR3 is TGTGCCAGCAGTTCCGGGACAGGGGGCTTTGGTGAAGCTTTCTTT. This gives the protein CASSSGTGGFGEAFF.

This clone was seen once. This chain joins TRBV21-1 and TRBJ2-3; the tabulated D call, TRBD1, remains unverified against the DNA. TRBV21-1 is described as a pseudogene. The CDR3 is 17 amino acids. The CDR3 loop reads CAPSRAKGPKLADTQYF. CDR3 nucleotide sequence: TGTGCCCCCTCCAGGGCAAAGGGGCCCAAGCTCGCAGATACGCAGTATTTT.

The CDR3 DNA is TGCGCCAGCAGTCAAGGTACTAGCCAGAACACAGATACGCAGTATTTT. Its translation: CASSQGTSQNTDTQYF. V usage is TRBV23-1 and J usage is TRBJ2-3; possibly TRBD2 for D (6 bases). TRBV23-1 is flagged as an ORF with uncertain function. V lost 2 bases, J lost 2 bases, and 14 bases lay in between. The CDR3 is 16 residues long.